Each of the 26 T cell receptor beta chains below was sequenced from the same sample in a study of early T cells in non-severe SARS-CoV-2 infection. One entry per CDR3 protein results from TCRdb running MiXCR on the 5' RACE reads. The sample includes roughly 80,000 distinct CDR3 sequences, over 11% seen only once; the top ten take approximately 3.3%. Sequencing was performed on whole blood. Source of these receptors: an adult who was a healthcare worker with PCR-confirmed SARS-CoV-2 infection or an uninfected control (not recorded which).

This clonotype was seen more than once but under ten times. The chain joins TRBV27 to TRBJ2-7; possibly TRBD1 or TRBD2 for D (5 bases each). V was pared by 3 bases and J by 4 bases, with 16 bases between. CDR3 length equals 15 residues. Germline values: CDR1 MNHEY, CDR2 SMNVEV (reference sequence). This chain's CDR3 is CASSLQRGARYEQYF. The CDR3 bases are TGTGCCAGCAGTTTGCAAAGGGGAGCACGGTACGAGCAGTACTTC.

The table lists this clonotype with a few counts. CDR3: CASSLMGGRVRDEQFF. The CDR3 DNA reads TGTGCCAGCAGCTTAATGGGCGGGAGAGTGAGGGATGAGCAGTTCTTC. The chain employs TRBV11-2 and TRBJ2-1, with TRBD2 matching over 7 bases. Trimming took 2 bases from V and 8 from J; bases not matched to a gene: 12. Per germline, CDR1 SGHAT and CDR2 FQNNGV. The CDR3 is made up of 16 amino acids. Supplemented by reference TRBV11-2 and TRBJ2-1, the full variable domain reads EAGVAQSPRYKIIEKRQSVAFWCNPISGHATLYWYQQILGQGPKLLIQFQNNGVVDDSQLPKDRFSAERLKGVDSTLKIQPAKLEDSAVYLCASSLMGGRVRDEQFFGPGTRLTVL.

The rearrangement uses TRBV27 and TRBJ2-7; D not certain. Per the germline V gene, CDR1 is MNHEY and CDR2 is SMNVEV (reference sequence). V shed 0 bases and J shed 3 bases, with 6 bases lying between them. The CDR3 is made up of 13 amino acids. In DNA, the CDR3 is TGTGCCAGCAGTTTATCAACATTCTACGAGCAGTACTTC. Its protein product is CASSLSTFYEQYF.

This clonotype was detected many times. This chain links TRBV5-4 with TRBJ1-1; 7 bases agree with TRBD1. This CDR3 is 13 amino acids long. Per the germline V gene, CDR1 is SGHNT and CDR2 is YYREEE (reference sequence). V was clipped by 2 bases and J by 3 bases; unmatched bases: 1. The CDR3 loop is CASSLGGDTEAFF. For the CDR3, the DNA is TGTGCCAGCAGCTTAGGGGGCGACACTGAAGCTTTCTTT.

This clonotype has ten or more counts. A read error may produce the germline difference seen at one junction end. V gene TRBV2 combines with J gene TRBJ2-3, with D perhaps matching TRBD1 or TRBD2 (5 bases each). The CDR3 has 17 amino acids. CDR1 SNHLY and CDR2 FYNNEI come from the germline V gene. The CDR3 DNA is TGTGCCAGCAGAGAAGGTCGGGGCGCGTCATACACAGATACGCAGTATTTT. Translation gives CASREGRGASYTDTQYF.

The rearrangement links TRBV14 to TRBJ2-7; TRBD2 matches at 8 bases. V lost 5 bases, J lost 2 bases, and 8 bases stayed unmatched. The CDR3 is 15 amino acids. Germline V gives CDR1 SGHDN, CDR2 FVKESK. The CDR3 loop is CASSTGGTRAYEQYF. CDR3 coding DNA: TGTGCCAGCAGCACAGGCGGGACTAGAGCCTACGAGCAGTACTTC.

The CDR3 DNA sequence: TGCGCCAGCAGCCATGGGACTAGCGGGAGTTATGAGCAGTTCTTC. Amino acid sequence: CASSHGTSGSYEQFF. The chain recombines TRBV5-1 with TRBJ2-1, with 14 nucleotides matching TRBD2. J gave up 8 bases and V 4 bases, and 5 bases lay outside the gene matches. This CDR3 is built from 15 residues. CDR1 and CDR2 (germline): SGHRS, YFSETQ.

This clonotype was detected once. V usage is TRBV12-3 or TRBV12-4 and J usage is TRBJ2-1; D gene uncertain. The CDR3 has 16 amino acids. The V end was cut by 6 bases, the J end by 0 bases, with 15 bases between. DNA for the CDR3: TGTGCCAGCAGCCCTACTCTTCGTATCTCCTACAATGAGCAGTTCTTC. Encoded protein: CASSPTLRISYNEQFF.

This clonotype has just a few counts. The chain couples TRBV20-1 to TRBJ2-1; 10 bases line up with TRBD2. Trimming removed 5 bases from V and 8 bases from J; junction bases left unmatched: 9. CDR3 length equals 14 residues. The germline CDR1 and CDR2 sequences are DFQATT and SNEGSKA (reference sequence). The CDR3 sequence: CSAPPAGGADEQFF. The CDR3 region has the DNA TGCAGTGCTCCCCCAGCGGGGGGGGCGGATGAGCAGTTCTTC.

At least ten counts were recorded for this clonotype. The V gene is TRBV18, the J gene TRBJ1-5; 9 bases match TRBD1. This CDR3 spans 15 amino acids. CDR1 and CDR2 from the germline V gene are KGHSH and LQKENI. With 2 bases clipped from V and 6 bases from J, the junction kept 5 bases outside the gene matches. CDR3 sequence reads: CASSPGGQGSQPQHF. The DNA for the CDR3 is TGTGCCAGCTCACCAGGGGGACAGGGCAGTCAGCCCCAGCATTTT. The whole variable domain, remainder taken from reference TRBV18 and TRBJ1-5, is NAGVMQNPRHLVRRRGQEARLRCSPMKGHSHVYWYRQLPEEGLKFMVYLQKENIIDESGMPKERFSAEFPKEGPSILRIQQVVRGDSAAYFCASSPGGQGSQPQHFGDGTRLSIL.

This clonotype has at least ten counts. This chain joins TRBV6-6 and TRBJ2-2; 8 bases are shared with TRBD1. The V gene's germline CDR1 is MNHNY and CDR2 SVGAGI (reference sequence). This CDR3 has 14 amino acids. V was pared by 4 bases and J by 5 bases, with 3 bases of the junction left unmatched. Here the CDR3 reads CASSFRGQTGELFF. The CDR3 DNA is TGTGCCAGCAGTTTCAGGGGGCAGACCGGGGAGCTGTTTTTT.

The rearrangement links TRBV18 to TRBJ1-2, with D possibly being TRBD1 (5 bases). Per the germline V gene, CDR1 is KGHSH and CDR2 is LQKENI. Trimming removed 2 bases at V and 5 bases at J, with 18 bases between. The CDR3 runs 16 residues. The CDR3 loop is CASSPRARDLLYGYTF. In DNA, the CDR3 is TGTGCCAGCTCACCAAGAGCCAGGGATTTACTATATGGCTACACCTTC. Full variable domain (remainder filled in from reference TRBV18 and TRBJ1-2): NAGVMQNPRHLVRRRGQEARLRCSPMKGHSHVYWYRQLPEEGLKFMVYLQKENIIDESGMPKERFSAEFPKEGPSILRIQQVVRGDSAAYFCASSPRARDLLYGYTFGSGTRLTVV.

This clonotype appeared many times. V is TRBV19 and J is TRBJ2-3; D uncertain. Germline V gives CDR1 LNHDA, CDR2 SQIVND (reference sequence). Trimming removed 5 bases at V and 1 base at J, with 22 bases between. The CDR3 covers 18 residues. CDR3 region: CASSPAGVSRGGTDTQYF. CDR3 nucleotides: TGTGCCAGTAGTCCCGCCGGCGTGAGCCGTGGTGGCACAGATACGCAGTATTTT. Drawing the rest from reference TRBV19 and TRBJ2-3, the complete variable domain is DGGITQSPKYLFRKEGQNVTLSCEQNLNHDAMYWYRQDPGQGLRLIYYSQIVNDFQKGDIAEGYSVSREKKESFPLTVTSAQKNPTAFYLCASSPAGVSRGGTDTQYFGPGTRLTVL.

This clonotype was counted only a few times. The genes are TRBV7-9 and TRBJ2-1, with D tentatively TRBD2 (6 bases). Between the trimmed V and J ends, which lost 8 bases and 4 bases, there was a span of 21 bases. The CDR3 consists of 16 residues. Germline V gives CDR1 SEHNR, CDR2 FQNEAQ (reference sequence). For the CDR3, the DNA is TGTGCCAGCGGGGGGTCCCGGGACGGGACTTACAATGAGCAGTTCTTC. It encodes CASGGSRDGTYNEQFF.

This rearrangement joins TRBV4-2 to TRBJ2-5; D is undetermined. Trimming stripped 3 bases from V and 4 bases from J, with 18 bases between. CDR1 LGHNA and CDR2 YNFKEQ come from the germline V gene. The CDR3 totals 16 residues. CDR3 coding DNA: TGTGCCAGCAGCCAGGCCCCAGGCCAGCCCCCAGAGACCCAGTACTTC. It is translated as CASSQAPGQPPETQYF.

This chain joins TRBV2 and TRBJ1-5; D remains ambiguous. Germline CDR1 reads SNHLY; CDR2 reads FYNNEI. V was clipped by 7 bases and J by 1 base, with 11 bases between them. CDR3 size: 14 residues. CDR3 nucleotide sequence: TGTGCCAGCACTCAGAGTCGGAGCAATCAGCCCCAGCATTTT. Its translation is CASTQSRSNQPQHF.

In its sample, this clonotype was seen many times. This chain joins TRBV5-6 and TRBJ1-1; D unclear. V gave up 9 bases and J gave up 3 bases, with 15 bases separating them. CDR3 length: 13 residues. Germline loops: CDR1 SGHDT, CDR2 YYEEEE. The DNA of the CDR3 is TGTGCCACTACAATCCAAATGCACACTGAAGCTTTCTTT. This codes for CATTIQMHTEAFF.

This clonotype was seen once. The chain joins TRBV27 to TRBJ2-7; 12 bases match TRBD2. The CDR3 extends over 15 amino acids. The V gene's germline CDR1 is MNHEY and CDR2 SMNVEV (reference sequence). The ends lost 5 bases at V and 4 bases at J; junction bases unmatched: 6. The CDR3, as DNA: TGTGCCAGCAGTACACTAGCGGGAGGCCTTTACGAGCAGTACTTC. It translates to CASSTLAGGLYEQYF.

The chain has TRBV2 and TRBJ1-2, with TRBD1 as a possible D gene (6 bases). CDR1 and CDR2 (germline): SNHLY, FYNNEI. V was pared by 5 bases and J by 5 bases, with 12 bases between. The CDR3 covers 13 residues. The CDR3 DNA reads TGTGCCAGCAGTCTCCTACAGGGTTATGGCTACACCTTC. Its protein product is CASSLLQGYGYTF.

A few counts support this clonotype. V is TRBV12-3 or TRBV12-4 and J is TRBJ2-7, with D possibly TRBD2 on 5 matching bases. The CDR3 sequence is 14 residues long. Trimming removed 2 bases at V and 6 bases at J, with 14 bases between. CDR3 protein: CASSLSSPWVEQYF. CDR3 bases: TGTGCCAGCAGTTTATCTAGCCCTTGGGTCGAGCAGTACTTC.

This clonotype was detected many times. V is TRBV2 and J is TRBJ2-1; 10 nucleotides align to TRBD2. The V segment lost 8 bases and the J segment 7 bases; nucleotides outside the gene matches: 5. There are 13 residues in the CDR3. Looked up from germline, CDR1 is SNHLY and CDR2 is FYNNEI. CDR3 in DNA: TGTGCCAGCGTACTAGCGGGGCCGAATGAGCAGTTCTTC. Translation gives CASVLAGPNEQFF.

Points on this clonotype: The missing conserved phenylalanine or tryptophan at the end of this CDR3 makes a read error likely. The chain combines TRBV18 with TRBJ2-3; TRBD1 is a possible D gene (5 bases). Germline CDR1 and CDR2: KGHSH and LQKENI. V was trimmed by 2 bases and J by 2 bases, leaving 17 bases between them. This CDR3 contains 17 residues. CDR3 loop: CASSPIVGQRSTDTQYI. For the CDR3, the DNA is TGTGCCAGCTCACCAATTGTGGGGCAGCGATCCACAGATACGCAGTATATT.

The sample holds many counts of this clonotype. The chain joins TRBV15 to TRBJ2-1; the D gene is possibly TRBD2 (7 bases). This CDR3 region has 15 residues. V gave up 0 bases and J gave up 5 bases, with 11 bases separating them. Germline CDR1 and CDR2: LNHNV and YYDKDF (reference sequence). The CDR3 reads CATSRDRGGDNEQFF. The CDR3, as DNA: TGTGCCACCAGCAGAGATAGAGGGGGGGACAATGAGCAGTTCTTC.

This clonotype was found many times. V usage is TRBV29-1 and J usage is TRBJ2-1; 7 nucleotides agree with TRBD1. V shed 2 bases, J shed 7 bases, and the junction held 11 bases outside the gene matches. Germline V CDR1 and CDR2: SQVTM, ANQGSEA. CDR3 length: 15 residues. For the CDR3, the DNA is TGCAGCGTTGAATTGGGCAGGGGGTCTGTGAATGAGCAGTTCTTC. Residues: CSVELGRGSVNEQFF.

This clonotype was observed many times. This chain uses TRBV7-2 with TRBJ1-4, with a possible D match to TRBD1 (6 bases). Germline CDR1 reads SGHTA; CDR2 reads FQGNSA. The CDR3 has 15 amino acids. Trimming took off 1 base at V and 5 bases at J, with 11 bases between the two ends. Written as DNA, the CDR3 is TGTGCCAGCAGCTTAGAGGGGGAGGTCAATGAAAAACTGTTTTTT. Protein sequence: CASSLEGEVNEKLFF.

The table lists this clonotype with a few counts. The rearrangement links TRBV11-3 to TRBJ2-1; a weak D match, TRBD2 (6 bases). CDR1 is SGHNT and CDR2 is YENEEA in the germline V gene. The germline V and J ends were trimmed by 5 bases and 8 bases, with 16 bases remaining between them. CDR3 size: 14 residues. CDR3 protein: CASSPSDWDYEQFF. For the CDR3, the DNA is TGTGCCAGCAGCCCATCGGACTGGGACTATGAGCAGTTCTTC.